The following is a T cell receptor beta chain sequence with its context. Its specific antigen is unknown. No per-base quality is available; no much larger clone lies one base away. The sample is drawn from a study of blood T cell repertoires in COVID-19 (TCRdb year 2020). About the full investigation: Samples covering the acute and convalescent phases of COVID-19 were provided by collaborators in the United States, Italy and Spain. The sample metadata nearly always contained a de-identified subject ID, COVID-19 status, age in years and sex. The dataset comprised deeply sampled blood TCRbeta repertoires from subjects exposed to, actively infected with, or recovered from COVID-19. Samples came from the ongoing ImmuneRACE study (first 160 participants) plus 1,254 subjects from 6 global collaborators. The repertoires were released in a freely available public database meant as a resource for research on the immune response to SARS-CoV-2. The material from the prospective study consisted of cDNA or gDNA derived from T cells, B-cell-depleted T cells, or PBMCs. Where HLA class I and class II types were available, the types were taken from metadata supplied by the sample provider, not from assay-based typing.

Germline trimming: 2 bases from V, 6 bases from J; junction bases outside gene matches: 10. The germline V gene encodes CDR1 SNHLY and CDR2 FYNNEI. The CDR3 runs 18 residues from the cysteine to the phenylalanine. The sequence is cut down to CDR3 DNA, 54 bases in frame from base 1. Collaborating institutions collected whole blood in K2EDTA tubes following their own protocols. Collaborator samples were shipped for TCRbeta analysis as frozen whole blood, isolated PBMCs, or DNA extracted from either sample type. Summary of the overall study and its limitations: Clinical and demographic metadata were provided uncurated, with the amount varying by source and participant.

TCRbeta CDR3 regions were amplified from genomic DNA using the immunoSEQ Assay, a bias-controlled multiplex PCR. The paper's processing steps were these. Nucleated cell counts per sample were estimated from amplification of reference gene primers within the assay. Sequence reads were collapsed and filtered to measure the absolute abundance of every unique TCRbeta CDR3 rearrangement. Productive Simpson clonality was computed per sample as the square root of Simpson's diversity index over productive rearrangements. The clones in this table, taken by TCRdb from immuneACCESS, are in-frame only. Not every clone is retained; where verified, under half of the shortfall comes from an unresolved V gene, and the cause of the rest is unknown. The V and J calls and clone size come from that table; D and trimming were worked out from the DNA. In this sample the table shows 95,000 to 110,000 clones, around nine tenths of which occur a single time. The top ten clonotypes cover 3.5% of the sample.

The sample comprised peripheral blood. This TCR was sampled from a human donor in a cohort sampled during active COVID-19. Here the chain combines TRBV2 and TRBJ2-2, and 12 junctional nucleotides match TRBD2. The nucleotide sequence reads TGTGCCAGCAGTGAAATACTAGCGGGGGGAATGCTCGCCGGGGAGCTGTTTTTT. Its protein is CASSEILAGGMLAGELFF.